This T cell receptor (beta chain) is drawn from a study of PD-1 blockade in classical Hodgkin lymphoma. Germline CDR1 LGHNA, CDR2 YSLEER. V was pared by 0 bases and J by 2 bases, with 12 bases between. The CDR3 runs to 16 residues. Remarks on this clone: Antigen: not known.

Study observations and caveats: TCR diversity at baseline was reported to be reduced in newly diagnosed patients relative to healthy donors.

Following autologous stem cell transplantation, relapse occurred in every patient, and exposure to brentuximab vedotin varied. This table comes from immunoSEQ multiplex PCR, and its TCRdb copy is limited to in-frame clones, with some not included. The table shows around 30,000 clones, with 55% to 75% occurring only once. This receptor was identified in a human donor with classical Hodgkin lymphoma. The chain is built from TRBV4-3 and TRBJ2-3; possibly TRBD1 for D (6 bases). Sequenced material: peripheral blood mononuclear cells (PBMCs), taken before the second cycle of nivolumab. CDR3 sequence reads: CASSQDPRQATDTQYF. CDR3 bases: TGCGCCAGCAGCCAAGATCCCCGACAGGCCACAGATACGCAGTATTTT.